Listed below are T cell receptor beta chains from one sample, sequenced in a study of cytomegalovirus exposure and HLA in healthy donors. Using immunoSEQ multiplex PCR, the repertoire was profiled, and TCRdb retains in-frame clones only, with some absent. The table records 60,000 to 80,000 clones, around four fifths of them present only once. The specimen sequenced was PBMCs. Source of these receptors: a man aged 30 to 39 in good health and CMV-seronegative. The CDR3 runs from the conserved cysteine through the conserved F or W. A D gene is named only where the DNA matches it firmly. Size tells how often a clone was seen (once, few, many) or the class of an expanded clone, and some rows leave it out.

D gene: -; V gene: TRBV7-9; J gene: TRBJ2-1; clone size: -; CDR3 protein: CASSLVQLRGPFNEQFF; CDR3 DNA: TGTGCCAGCAGCTTAGTCCAACTAAGAGGTCCTTTCAATGAGCAGTTCTTC
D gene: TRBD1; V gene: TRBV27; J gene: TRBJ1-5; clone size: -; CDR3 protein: CASSDRGWQPQHF; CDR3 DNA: TGTGCCAGCAGCGACAGGGGTTGGCAGCCCCAGCATTTT
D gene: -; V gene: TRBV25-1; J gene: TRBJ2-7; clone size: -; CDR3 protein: CASSDWDIAYEQYF; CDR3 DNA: TGTGCCAGCAGTGACTGGGACATAGCCTACGAGCAGTACTTC
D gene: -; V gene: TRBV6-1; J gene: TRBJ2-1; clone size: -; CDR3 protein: CASSDGLSMNTYNEQFF; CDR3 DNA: TGTGCCAGCAGTGATGGACTTTCGATGAATACCTACAATGAGCAGTTCTTC
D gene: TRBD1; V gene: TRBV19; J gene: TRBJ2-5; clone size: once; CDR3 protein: CATRGPGQGYF; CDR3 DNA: TGTGCCACTCGGGGACCGGGACAGGGGTACTTC
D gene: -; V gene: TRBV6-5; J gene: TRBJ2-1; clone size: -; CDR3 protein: CASSQNREPYNEQFF; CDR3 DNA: TGTGCCAGCAGCCAAAACAGGGAGCCCTACAATGAGCAGTTCTTC
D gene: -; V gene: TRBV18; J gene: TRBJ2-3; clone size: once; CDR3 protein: CASSHSPKATDTQYF; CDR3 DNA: TGTGCCAGCTCCCACAGCCCCAAAGCCACAGATACGCAGTATTTT
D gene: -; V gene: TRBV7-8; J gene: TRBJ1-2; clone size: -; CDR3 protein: CASSTSPQASNYGYTF; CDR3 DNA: TGTGCCAGCAGCACTTCCCCCCAGGCTTCTAACTATGGCTACACCTTC
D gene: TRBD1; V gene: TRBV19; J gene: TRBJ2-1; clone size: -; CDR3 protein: CASSRDRGLTYNEQFF; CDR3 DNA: TGTGCCAGTTCCCGGGACAGGGGGCTCACCTACAATGAGCAGTTCTTC
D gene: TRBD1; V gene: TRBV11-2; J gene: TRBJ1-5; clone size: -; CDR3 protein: CASSSIGTGPQPQHF; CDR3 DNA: TGTGCCAGCAGCTCTATCGGGACAGGGCCCCAGCCCCAGCATTTT
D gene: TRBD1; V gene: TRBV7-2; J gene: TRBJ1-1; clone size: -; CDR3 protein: CASRPGQGSLAFF; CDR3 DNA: TGTGCCAGCAGGCCGGGACAGGGATCTTTAGCTTTCTTT
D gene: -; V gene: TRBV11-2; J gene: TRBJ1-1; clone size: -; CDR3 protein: CASRRTDIGDEAFF; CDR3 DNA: TGTGCCAGTCGTCGTACGGATATCGGGGATGAAGCTTTCTTT
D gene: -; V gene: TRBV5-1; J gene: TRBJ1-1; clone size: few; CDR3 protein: CASSSRPNLNTEAFF; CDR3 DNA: TGCGCCAGCAGCTCTAGACCCAATTTGAACACTGAAGCTTTCTTT
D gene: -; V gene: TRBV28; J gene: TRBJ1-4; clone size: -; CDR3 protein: CASSTEQGLSEKLFF; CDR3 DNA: TGTGCCAGCAGCACAGAGCAGGGGTTGAGTGAAAAACTGTTTTTT
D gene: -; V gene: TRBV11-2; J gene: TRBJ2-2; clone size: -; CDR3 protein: CASSLGAGMSASVELFF; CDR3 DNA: TGTGCCAGCAGCTTAGGGGCAGGGATGTCCGCATCCGTGGAGCTGTTTTTT
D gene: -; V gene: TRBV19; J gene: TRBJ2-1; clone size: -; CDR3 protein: CASSTDSYNEQFF; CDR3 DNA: TGTGCCAGTAGTACCGACAGTTACAATGAGCAGTTCTTC
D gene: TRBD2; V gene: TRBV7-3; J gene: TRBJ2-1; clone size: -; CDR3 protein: CASSLMGLAGDEQFF; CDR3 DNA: TGTGCCAGCAGCTTAATGGGACTAGCGGGAGATGAGCAGTTCTTC
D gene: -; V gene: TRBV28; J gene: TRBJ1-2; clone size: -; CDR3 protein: CASSWTRSVYGYTF; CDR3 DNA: TGTGCCAGCAGCTGGACACGGAGCGTATATGGCTACACCTTC
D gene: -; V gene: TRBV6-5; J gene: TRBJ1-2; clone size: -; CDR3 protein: CASSYSVGTYGYTF; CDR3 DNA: TGTGCCAGCAGTTACTCGGTGGGCACCTATGGCTACACCTTC
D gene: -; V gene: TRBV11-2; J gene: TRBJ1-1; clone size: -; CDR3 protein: CASSLGREGEAFF; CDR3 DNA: TGTGCCAGCAGCTTAGGGCGGGAAGGAGAAGCTTTCTTT
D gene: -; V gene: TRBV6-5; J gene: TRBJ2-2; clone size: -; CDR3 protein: CASHRANTGELFF; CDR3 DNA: TGTGCTAGTCACCGGGCGAACACCGGGGAGCTGTTTTTT
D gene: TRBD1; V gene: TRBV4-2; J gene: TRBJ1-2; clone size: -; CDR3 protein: CASSLGTEKNYGYTF; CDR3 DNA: TGTGCCAGCAGCCTAGGGACAGAAAAAAACTATGGCTACACCTTC
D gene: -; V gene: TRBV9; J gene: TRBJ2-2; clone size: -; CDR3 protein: CASSVGGLPTGELFF; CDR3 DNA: TGTGCCAGCAGCGTAGGAGGATTACCCACCGGGGAGCTGTTTTTT
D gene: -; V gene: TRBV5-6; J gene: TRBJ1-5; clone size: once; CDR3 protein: CASSLGQGRQPQHF; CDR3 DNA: TGTGCCAGCAGCTTGGGCCAGGGGCGTCAGCCCCAGCATTTT
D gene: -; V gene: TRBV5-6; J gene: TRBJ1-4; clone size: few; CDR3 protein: CASSLSDSTLFRTNEKLFF; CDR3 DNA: TGTGCCAGCAGCTTGTCGGACTCGACTTTATTTAGGACTAATGAAAAACTGTTTTTT
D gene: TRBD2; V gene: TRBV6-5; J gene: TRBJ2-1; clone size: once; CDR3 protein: CASSFGLAVHEQFF; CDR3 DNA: TGTGCCAGCAGTTTCGGACTAGCTGTACATGAGCAGTTCTTC
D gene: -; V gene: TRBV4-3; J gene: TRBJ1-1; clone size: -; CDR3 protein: CASSQAGGARTEAFF; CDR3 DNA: TGCGCCAGCAGCCAAGCGGGAGGGGCGCGAACTGAAGCTTTCTTT
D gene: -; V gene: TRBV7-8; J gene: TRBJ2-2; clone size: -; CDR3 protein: CASSLRAGELFF; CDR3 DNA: TGTGCCAGCAGCTTACGGGCCGGGGAGCTGTTTTTT
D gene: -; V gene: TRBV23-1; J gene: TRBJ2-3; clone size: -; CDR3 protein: CASSRGRYTQYF; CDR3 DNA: TGCGCCAGCAGTCGAGGTCGCTATACGCAGTATTTT
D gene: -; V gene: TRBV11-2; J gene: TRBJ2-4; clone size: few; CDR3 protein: CASSSGPGHFSKNIQYF; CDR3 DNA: TGTGCCAGCAGCTCAGGCCCGGGACACTTTTCCAAAAACATTCAGTACTTC
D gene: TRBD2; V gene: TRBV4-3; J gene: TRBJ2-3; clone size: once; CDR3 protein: CASSQWEGSADTQYF; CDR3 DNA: TGCGCCAGCAGCCAGTGGGAGGGTTCCGCAGATACGCAGTATTTT
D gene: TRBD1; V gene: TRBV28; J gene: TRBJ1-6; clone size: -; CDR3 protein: CASIPDRVNSPLHF; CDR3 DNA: TGTGCCAGCATCCCCGACAGGGTCAATTCACCCCTCCACTTT
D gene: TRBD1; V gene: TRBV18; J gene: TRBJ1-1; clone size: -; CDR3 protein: CASSLNRGSNTEAFF; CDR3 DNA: TGTGCCAGCTCACTGAACAGGGGCTCGAACACTGAAGCTTTCTTT
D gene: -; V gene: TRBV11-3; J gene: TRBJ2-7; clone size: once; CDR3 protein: CASSFDGTYEQYF; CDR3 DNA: TGTGCCAGCAGCTTCGACGGGACCTACGAGCAGTACTTC
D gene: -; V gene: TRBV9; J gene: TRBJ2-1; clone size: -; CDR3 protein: CASSVGLDTYNEQFF; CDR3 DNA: TGTGCCAGCAGCGTAGGACTAGATACGTACAATGAGCAGTTCTTC
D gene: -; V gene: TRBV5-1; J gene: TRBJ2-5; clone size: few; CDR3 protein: CASLAEETQYF; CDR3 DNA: TGCGCCAGCTTAGCGGAAGAGACCCAGTACTTC
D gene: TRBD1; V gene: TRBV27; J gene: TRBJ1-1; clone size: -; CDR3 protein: CASSPRTGGRATEAFF; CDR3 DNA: TGTGCCAGCAGTCCGAGGACAGGGGGAAGGGCCACTGAAGCTTTCTTT
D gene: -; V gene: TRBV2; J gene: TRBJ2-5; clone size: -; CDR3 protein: CASSEARETQYF; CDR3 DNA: TGTGCCAGCAGTGAAGCGCGGGAGACCCAGTACTTC
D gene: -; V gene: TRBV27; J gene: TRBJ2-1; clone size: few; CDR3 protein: CASRRTGFGLHEQFF; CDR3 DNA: TGTGCCAGCAGGCGCACAGGGTTTGGGTTGCATGAGCAGTTCTTC
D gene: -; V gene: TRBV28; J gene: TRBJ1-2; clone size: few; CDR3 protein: CASSSPGRGYGYTF; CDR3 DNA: TGTGCCAGCAGTTCCCCAGGGAGGGGCTATGGCTACACCTTC
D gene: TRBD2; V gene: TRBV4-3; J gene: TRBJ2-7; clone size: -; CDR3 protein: CASSQVFGGAYEQYF; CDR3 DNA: TGCGCCAGCAGCCAAGTTTTCGGGGGGGCCTACGAGCAGTACTTC
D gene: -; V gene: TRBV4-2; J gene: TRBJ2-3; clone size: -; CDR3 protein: CASSLQGPTDTSTDTQYF; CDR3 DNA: TGTGCCAGCAGCCTCCAAGGCCCGACGGACACTAGCACAGATACGCAGTATTTT
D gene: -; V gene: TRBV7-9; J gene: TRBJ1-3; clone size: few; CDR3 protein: CASNYGGSGNTIYF; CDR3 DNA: TGTGCCAGCAACTACGGGGGCTCTGGAAACACCATATATTTT
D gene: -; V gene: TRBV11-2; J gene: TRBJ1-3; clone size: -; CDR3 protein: CASSSARSDSGNTIYF; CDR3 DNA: TGTGCCAGCAGCTCCGCACGCAGCGACTCTGGAAACACCATATATTTT
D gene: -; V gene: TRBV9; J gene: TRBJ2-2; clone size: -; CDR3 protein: CASSVSPDTGELFF; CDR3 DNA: TGTGCCAGCAGCGTTAGCCCCGACACCGGGGAGCTGTTTTTT
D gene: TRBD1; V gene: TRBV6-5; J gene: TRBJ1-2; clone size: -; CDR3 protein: CASRRTGDYGYTF; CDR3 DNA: TGTGCCAGCAGACGGACAGGGGACTATGGCTACACCTTC
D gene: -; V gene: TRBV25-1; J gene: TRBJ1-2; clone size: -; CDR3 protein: CASSEVVAGDYGYTF; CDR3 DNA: TGTGCCAGCAGTGAGGTAGTCGCAGGGGACTATGGCTACACCTTC
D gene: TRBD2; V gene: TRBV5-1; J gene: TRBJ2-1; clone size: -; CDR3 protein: CASSLELAGGPTGNEQFF; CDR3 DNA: TGCGCCAGCAGCTTGGAACTAGCGGGAGGGCCGACTGGGAATGAGCAGTTCTTC
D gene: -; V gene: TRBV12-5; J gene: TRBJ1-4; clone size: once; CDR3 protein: CASGPGLRNEKLFF; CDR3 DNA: TGTGCTAGTGGTCCCGGACTGCGGAATGAAAAACTGTTTTTT
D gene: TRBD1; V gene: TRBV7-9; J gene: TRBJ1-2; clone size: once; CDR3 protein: CASSSRDREHGYTF; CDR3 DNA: TGTGCCAGCAGCTCCCGGGACAGGGAACATGGCTACACCTTC
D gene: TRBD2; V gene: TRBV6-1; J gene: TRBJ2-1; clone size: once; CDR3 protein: CASTSGSLQNEQFF; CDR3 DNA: TGTGCCAGCACTAGCGGGTCCCTCCAGAATGAGCAGTTCTTC
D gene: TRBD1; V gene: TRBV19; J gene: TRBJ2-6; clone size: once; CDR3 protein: CASSLRTGGSGANVLTF; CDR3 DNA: TGTGCCAGTAGTCTTAGGACAGGGGGCTCTGGGGCCAACGTCCTGACTTTC
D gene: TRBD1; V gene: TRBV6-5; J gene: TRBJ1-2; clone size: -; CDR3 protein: CASSYSTGGIYGYTF; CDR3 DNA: TGTGCCAGCAGTTACAGTACAGGGGGAATCTATGGCTACACCTTC
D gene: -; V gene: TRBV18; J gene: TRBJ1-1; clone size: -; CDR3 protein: CASSPRTTQTEAFF; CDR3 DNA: TGTGCCAGCTCACCACGGACTACCCAAACTGAAGCTTTCTTT
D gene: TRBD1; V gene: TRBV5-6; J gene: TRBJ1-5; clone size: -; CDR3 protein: CASSTGQGGQPQHF; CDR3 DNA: TGTGCCAGCAGCACGGGACAGGGAGGTCAGCCCCAGCATTTT
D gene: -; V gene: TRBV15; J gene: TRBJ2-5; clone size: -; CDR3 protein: CATSAGPQETQYF; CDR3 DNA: TGTGCCACCAGCGCGGGACCACAAGAGACCCAGTACTTC
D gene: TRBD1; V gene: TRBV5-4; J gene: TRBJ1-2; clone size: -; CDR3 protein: CASSLGDRDNYGYTF; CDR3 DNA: TGTGCCAGCAGCTTGGGGGACAGGGATAACTATGGCTACACCTTC
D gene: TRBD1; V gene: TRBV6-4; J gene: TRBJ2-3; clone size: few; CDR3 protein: CASSDGTGGADTQYF; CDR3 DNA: TGTGCCAGCAGTGACGGGACAGGGGGCGCAGATACGCAGTATTTT
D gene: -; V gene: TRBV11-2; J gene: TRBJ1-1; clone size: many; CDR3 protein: CASSLVGAEAFF; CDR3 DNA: TGTGCCAGCAGCTTAGTAGGGGCTGAAGCTTTCTTT
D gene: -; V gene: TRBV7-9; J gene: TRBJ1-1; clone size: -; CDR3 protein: CASSFAHRAGDTEAFF; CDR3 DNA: TGTGCCAGCAGCTTTGCCCACAGGGCTGGGGACACTGAAGCTTTCTTT